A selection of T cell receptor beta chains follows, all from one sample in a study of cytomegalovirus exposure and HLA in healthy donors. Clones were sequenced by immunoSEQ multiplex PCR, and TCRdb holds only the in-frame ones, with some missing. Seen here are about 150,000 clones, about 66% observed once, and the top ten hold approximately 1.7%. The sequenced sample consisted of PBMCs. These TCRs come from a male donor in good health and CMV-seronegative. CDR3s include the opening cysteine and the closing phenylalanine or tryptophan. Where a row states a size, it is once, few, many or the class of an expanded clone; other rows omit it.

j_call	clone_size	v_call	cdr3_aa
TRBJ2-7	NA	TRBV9	CASSVSSGVGYEQYF
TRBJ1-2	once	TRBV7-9	CASSLRGQAEYPGYTF
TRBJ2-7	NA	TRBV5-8	CASSLVGLAGVLVYEQYF
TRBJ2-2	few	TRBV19	CASSQTNTGELFF
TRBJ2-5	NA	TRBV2	CASSEDAGRDQTQYF
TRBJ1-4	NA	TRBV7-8	CASSSGQGGEKLFF
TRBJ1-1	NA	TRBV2	CASSEVTGVSEAFF
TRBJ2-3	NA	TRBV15	CATSRERGGWDTQYF
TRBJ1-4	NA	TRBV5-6	CASSFLGSEKLFF
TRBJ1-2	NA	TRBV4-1	CASSQGVEVVDYGYTF
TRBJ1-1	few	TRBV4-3	CASSQVWRGRTEAFF
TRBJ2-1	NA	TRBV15	CATSRERASEQFF
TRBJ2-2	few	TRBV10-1	CASRNGQATGELFF
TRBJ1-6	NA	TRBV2	CASTLGATGNSPLHF
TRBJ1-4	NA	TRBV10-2	CASSESWQGREKLFF
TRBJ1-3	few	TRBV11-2	CASSSWTGGVNTIYF
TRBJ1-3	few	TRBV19	CASSIDAEATIYF
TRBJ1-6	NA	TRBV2	CASRGQRSSYNSPLHF
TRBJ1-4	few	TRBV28	CASSGGQGGEKLFF
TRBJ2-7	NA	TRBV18	CASSPPEDSLYEQYF
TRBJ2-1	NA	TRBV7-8	CASRVTGPNEQFF
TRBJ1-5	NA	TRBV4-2	CASSRGQGGNQPQHF
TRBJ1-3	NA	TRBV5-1	CASSLGPKNSGNTIYF
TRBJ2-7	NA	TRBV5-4	CASSFPGGEQYF
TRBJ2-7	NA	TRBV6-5	CASSRGESSYEQYF
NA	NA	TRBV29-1	CSVGDGRTGNEQYF
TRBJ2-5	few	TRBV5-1	CASSLTGQGGRETQYF
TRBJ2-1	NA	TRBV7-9	CASSPGILPYNEQFF
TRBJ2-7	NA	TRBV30	CAWSVVQASYEQYF
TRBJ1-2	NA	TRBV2	CASRPDRGSYTF
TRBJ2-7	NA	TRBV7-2	CASSLMQGASYEQYF
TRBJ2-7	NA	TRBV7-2	CASSSRRDMLYEQYF
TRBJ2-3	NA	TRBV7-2	CASSRLAGGNTDTQYF
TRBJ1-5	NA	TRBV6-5	CASSYPVGGWQPQHF
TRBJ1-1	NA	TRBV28	CASRPRRDRGRGAEAFF
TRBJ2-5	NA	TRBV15	CATSDNQETQYF
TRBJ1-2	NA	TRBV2	CASSESHPGYTF
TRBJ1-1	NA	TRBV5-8	CASSYGTGGMNTEAFF
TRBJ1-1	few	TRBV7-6	CASSLLTGQGGTEAFF
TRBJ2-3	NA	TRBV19	CASRPQGTDTQYF
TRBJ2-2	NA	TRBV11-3	CASSGELAGGPGELFF
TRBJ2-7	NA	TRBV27	CASSPRGAGASYEQYF
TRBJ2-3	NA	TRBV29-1	CSVDMRGAGDTQYF
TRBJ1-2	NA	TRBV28	CASTPPIRDRGLYGYTF
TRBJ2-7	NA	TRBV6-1	CASAGGVHEQYF
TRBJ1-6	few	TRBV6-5	CASKGGSSYNSPLHF
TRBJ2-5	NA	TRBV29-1	CSVDISQETQYF
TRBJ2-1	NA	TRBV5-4	CASSLPGYNEQFF
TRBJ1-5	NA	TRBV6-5	CASSYSRDRNQPQHF
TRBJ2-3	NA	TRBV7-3	CASSPSGEDTDTQYF
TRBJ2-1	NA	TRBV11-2	CASSLMLLAGAYNEQFF
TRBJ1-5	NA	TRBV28	CASSLDRVNQPQHF
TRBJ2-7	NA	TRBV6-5	CAGSPQDRDYEQYF
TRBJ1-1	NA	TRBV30	CAWGRARAEAFF
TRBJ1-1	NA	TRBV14	CASSQSRTEAFF
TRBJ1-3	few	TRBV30	CAWSVLRTFRPYSGNTIYF
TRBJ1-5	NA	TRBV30	CPWSVRGARNQPQHF
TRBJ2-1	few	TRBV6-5	CASNLPGGQNEQFF
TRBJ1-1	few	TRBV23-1	CASRIPRDYTEAFF
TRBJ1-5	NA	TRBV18	CASGVSQWQGPQHF